This T cell receptor (beta chain) was retrieved from a study of cytomegalovirus exposure and HLA in healthy donors (dated by TCRdb to between 2016 and 2019). The study in broad terms: An earlier analysis of some 620 of the donors reported approximately 260 Gb of sequence data and around 120 million unique TCR beta sequences obtained from around 170 million T cells. Approximately 310 gigabases of sequencing data and around 80 million unique TCR sequences made up an early release that covered fewer than 650 HLA-typed donors. Of the approximately 400 genotyped donors, roughly 80% fell in the genetic ancestry cluster associated with self-reported Caucasian donors. The study was designed to test whether signatures of past pathogen exposure could be identified by cataloging public T cell receptors. Using immunosequencing, the study profiled T cell repertoires from some 670 subjects and related those repertoires to cytomegalovirus serostatus. Besides the first cohort of roughly 660 subjects, a separate validation cohort made up of over 95 different subjects was used. The study combined high-throughput TCR immunosequencing, statistical association of individual TCRs with disease status, and machine learning to predict cytomegalovirus infection status. In a later analysis, previously published TCR beta repertoires from hundreds of donors were re-analyzed and high-resolution HLA genotyping was added so that TCR occurrence patterns could be studied. Rather than using new phenotypic data, the later analysis identified candidate immune exposures from TCR beta sequences and from how often those sequences occurred across donors. An earlier analysis of several hundred of the donors used high-throughput TCR beta sequencing to judge whether each TCR beta V gene segment behaved as functional or pseudogenic. Donor age, sex, ethnicity and CMV serostatus were compiled together with the repertoire data. A later genetic analysis used genome-wide SNP genotypes for about three fifths of the 666 donors, treating that subset as a discovery cohort. All discovery cohort repertoires had been generated using a single sequencing platform. Class I and class II HLA loci were covered by the typing at four-digit resolution. Typing coverage varied by locus: roughly 629-640 donors for A, B, C, DRB1 and DQB1; roughly 510 for DQA1; 600 to 610 for DPA1; under 490 for DPB1. A handful of DR-DQ haplotypes were handled as single units for association and clustering because linkage in the cohort was strong. On average, roughly 240,000 unique TCR beta nucleotide sequences were sequenced per donor among about 400 genotyped donors of the cohort, with roughly 20% of those sequences being non-productive. The research as a whole found: A further reported finding was that TCR beta sequences accurately predicted the HLA-A and HLA-B alleles for most subjects in the first cohort. The authors suggested that the approach could potentially be generalized to other disease states and immunological phenotypes. The cohort was sequenced for TCR beta chains only, and without alpha or paired-chain data the features that could be detected were limited. A later genetic analysis reported fewer N-insertions in productive TCRs among donors in an Asian-associated ancestry cluster than the approximately 700-donor mean. Over 15 rarely observed V segments, including chromosome 9 orphons, were excluded from the earlier analysis of several hundred of the donors because counts were too low. Linkage disequilibrium might explain the correlated functional status among segregating V segments, but an unknown experimental factor could not be excluded. A later genetic analysis associated a missense DCLRE1C variant with V-gene and J-gene trimming of TCR beta chains, and an independent cohort replicated the association. Strong co-occurrence of HLA alleles, especially DR and DQ, made assigning TCR associations to individual alleles difficult. Most TCR sequences were observed very rarely across donors, whereas some public TCRs were present in many individuals. In both the original and validation cohorts, the classifier was reported to diagnose cytomegalovirus status with high specificity and sensitivity. The only immune exposure information available for the cohort was CMV serostatus. At a false discovery rate of 0.05, a later analysis linked 16,951 TCR beta sequences to specific HLA alleles. In an earlier analysis of 450 to 750 of the donors, most TCR beta V segments appeared in productive rearrangements about 87% or about 30% of the time, broadly matching IMGT annotations. In a later analysis, HLA-associated TCR beta chains showed more clonal expansion and lower generation probabilities than non-associated chains that were equally common. A group of highly shared sequence variants was considered likely to be a technical artifact of the sequencing pipeline. Most CMV-associated TCR beta chains appeared to be HLA-restricted in a later analysis, and the HLA associations seemed to be driven largely by CMV exposure. The study listed approximately 160 TCR beta chains as associated with cytomegalovirus. A few of the identified cytomegalovirus-associated TCR beta chains were confirmed in vitro to be specific for cytomegalovirus antigens. Sequencing depth was assumed to be roughly uniform across donors in the presence/absence analyses, though that assumption may not hold. According to a later analysis, TCR association rates differed among HLA loci, with DRB1 alleles showing the most associated TCRs and HLA-C alleles showing the fewest. In a later analysis, several top co-occurrence clusters were reported to appear linked to parvovirus B19, influenza, CMV and Epstein-Barr virus. Because HLA typing was missing for some donors at each locus, association tests included only the typed subset.

Points on this clone: What this receptor recognizes is not known. No clone much larger than this one lies a single base away; base qualities are absent.

In total, 630 or so healthy bone marrow donors made up the cohort. At the time of sampling, all cohort members were nominally healthy, though unrecorded immune exposures were likely present. The donor was CMV seronegative and belonged to the group of around 350 seronegative cohort members. A peripheral blood sample was provided by each donor, and peripheral blood mononuclear cells were used for TCR beta sequencing. The Qiagen DNeasy Blood Extraction Kit was used to extract genomic DNA from the blood cell samples. Receptors were amplified or captured by the immunoSEQ multiplex PCR assay. For the multiplex PCR, a mixture combining 60 forward primers for TCR Vbeta segments and 13 reverse primers for TCR Jbeta segments was used. A multiplex PCR assay on genomic DNA amplified the CDR3 region of rearranged TCR beta genes. The amplified TCR beta libraries were sequenced on the Illumina HiSeq System as 87-base-pair reads. The original methods were these. A later analysis tallied 80 million to 95 million unique TCR beta chains across the 600 to 700 repertoires, and some 10 million of those chains were shared by two or more donors. A nearest-neighbor algorithm error-corrected the raw reads and collapsed the reads into unique sequences, merging closely related sequences to remove PCR and sequencing errors. Alignment of CDR3 sequences to IMGT reference sequences was used to assign V, D and J gene segments. Each retained sequence needed at least a six-nucleotide match to both a V gene segment and a J gene segment. Rearrangements were classified as productive when the CDR3 lacked stop codons and remained in frame with V and J, and all other rearrangements were classified as non-productive. CDR3 was defined according to IMGT convention as the region running from the second conserved V-encoded cysteine to the conserved J-encoded phenylalanine. In an earlier analysis of 500 to 650 of the donors, sequences lacking an unambiguous match to a single V gene segment were excluded. In an earlier analysis of several hundred of the donors, V segments were called functional above 56.7% productive rearrangements and were called segregating when the between-donor standard deviation exceeded 5%. A statistical classification framework was built for diagnosing cytomegalovirus status from the catalog of TCR beta chain sequences. V and J gene assignment, in a later analysis, came from comparing TCR nucleotide sequences with IMGT/GENE-DB human TR gene sequences. Using the TCRdist pipeline, a later analysis assigned CDR3 sequences along with most-parsimonious VDJ recombination scenarios. In a later analysis, each TCR beta chain was defined by its CDR3 amino acid sequence together with its V-gene family, and reads without a unique V-gene family were excluded. A later analysis removed over 500 highly shared, low-generation-probability nucleotide sequences to deal with suspected cross-contamination and a sequencing artifact. For each public chain, a later analysis derived a clonal expansion index from normalized ranks of inferred template counts within each repertoire. In a later analysis, generation probabilities were computed using a VDJ recombination model fitted to out-of-frame rearrangements, and the results were checked against IGoR. Hypergeometric tests were used in a later analysis to score TCR-TCR, TCR-HLA and TCR-CMV co-occurrence, with a repertoire-size bias correction applied to the TCR pairs. To estimate false discovery rates, a later analysis permuted the HLA or CMV assignments 20 times. In a later analysis, co-occurring TCRs were grouped with DBSCAN, and TCRdist sequence similarity was added when clustering was performed within HLA-allele-positive subsets. Repertoires with fewer than 30,000 or more than 120,000 public chains were left out of co-occurrence clustering, as were a few repertoires with anomalous nucleotide sharing. In its TCRdb copy, this immuneACCESS table keeps in-frame sequences only and misses some clones. Where compared with another copy, unresolved V genes explain less than half of these, and the others have no known cause. V, J and clone size reflect that table, while D and trimming were determined from the DNA. This sample gives 110,000 to 150,000 clones in total; roughly three quarters of them show up just once. Around 3.7% of the sample is in the top ten clones.

Sequencing was carried out using PBMCs. This receptor was obtained from a man younger than 35 in good health and CMV-seronegative.

The bases read TGTGCCAGCAGCTCAGCGACAGGGGGACTAGCGGGTAGCTACGAGCAGTACTTC. The translation is CASSSATGGLAGSYEQYF. Rearrangement joined TRBV5-6 to TRBJ2-5, with 12 junctional bases fitting TRBD2. The J call may be wrong; the DNA end is better matched by TRBJ2-7. From cysteine to phenylalanine, the CDR3 is 18 amino acids long. Here the CDR3 DNA is all that survives: 54 bases in frame from base 1. The germline V gene specifies SGHDT as CDR1 and YYEEEE as CDR2.